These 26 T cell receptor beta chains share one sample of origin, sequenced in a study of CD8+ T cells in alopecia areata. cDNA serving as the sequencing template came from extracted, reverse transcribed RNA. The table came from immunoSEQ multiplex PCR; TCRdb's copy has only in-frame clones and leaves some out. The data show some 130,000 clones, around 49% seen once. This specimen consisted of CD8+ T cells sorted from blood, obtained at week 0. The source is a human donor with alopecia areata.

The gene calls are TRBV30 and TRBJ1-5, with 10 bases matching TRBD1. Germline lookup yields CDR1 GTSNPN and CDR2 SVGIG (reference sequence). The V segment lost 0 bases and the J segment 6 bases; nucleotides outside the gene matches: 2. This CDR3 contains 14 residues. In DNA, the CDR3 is TGTGCCTGGAGTGTAGACAGGGGGCTTCAGCCCCAGCATTTT. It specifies CAWSVDRGLQPQHF.

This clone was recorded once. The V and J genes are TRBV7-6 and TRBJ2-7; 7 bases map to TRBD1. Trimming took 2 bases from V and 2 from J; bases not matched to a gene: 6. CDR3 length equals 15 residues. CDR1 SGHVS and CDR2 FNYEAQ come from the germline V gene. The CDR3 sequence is CASSLLTGSPYEQYF. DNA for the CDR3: TGTGCCAGCAGCTTATTGACAGGGTCGCCCTACGAGCAGTACTTC.

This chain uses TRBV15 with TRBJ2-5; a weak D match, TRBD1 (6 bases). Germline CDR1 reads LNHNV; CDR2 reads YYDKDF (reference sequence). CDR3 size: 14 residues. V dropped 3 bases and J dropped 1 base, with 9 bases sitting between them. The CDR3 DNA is TGTGCCACCAGCAGTGGGGGCTTCCAAGAGACCCAGTACTTC. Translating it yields CATSSGGFQETQYF. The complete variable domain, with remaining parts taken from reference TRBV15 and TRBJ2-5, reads DAMVIQNPRYQVTQFGKPVTLSCSQTLNHNVMYWYQQKSSQAPKLLFHYYDKDFNNEADTPDNFQSRRPNTSFCFLDIRSPGLGDTAMYLCATSSGGFQETQYFGPGTRLLVL.

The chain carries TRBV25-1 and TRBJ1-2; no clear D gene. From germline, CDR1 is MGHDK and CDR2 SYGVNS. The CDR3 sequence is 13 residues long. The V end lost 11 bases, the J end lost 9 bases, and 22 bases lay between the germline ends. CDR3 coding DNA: TGTGCCTCCTCAAGGTTGGGCTCTCACAGCTACACCTTC. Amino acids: CASSRLGSHSYTF.

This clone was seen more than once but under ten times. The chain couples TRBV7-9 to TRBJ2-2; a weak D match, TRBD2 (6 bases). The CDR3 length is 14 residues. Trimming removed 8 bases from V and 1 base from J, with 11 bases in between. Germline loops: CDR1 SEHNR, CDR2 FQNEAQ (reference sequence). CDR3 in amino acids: CASAGSVNTGELFF. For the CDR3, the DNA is TGTGCCAGCGCGGGGTCGGTGAACACCGGGGAGCTGTTTTTT.

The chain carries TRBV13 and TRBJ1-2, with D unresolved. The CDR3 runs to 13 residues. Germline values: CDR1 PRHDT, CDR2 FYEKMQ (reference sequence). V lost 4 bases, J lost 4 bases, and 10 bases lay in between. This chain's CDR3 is CASSSSDGYGYTF. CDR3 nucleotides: TGTGCCAGCAGCTCCAGCGACGGCTATGGCTACACCTTC.

The CDR3 DNA reads as TGTGCCAGCAGCGCCCAGCGGGGAGGAGACGAGCAGTACTTC. Amino acid sequence: CASSAQRGGDEQYF. The chain joins TRBV9 to TRBJ2-7; 7 bases fit TRBD2. Germline CDR1 SGDLS, CDR2 YYNGEE. The V gene end was trimmed by 3 bases and the J gene end by 5 bases; junction bases not matched to a gene: 8. The CDR3 covers 14 residues.

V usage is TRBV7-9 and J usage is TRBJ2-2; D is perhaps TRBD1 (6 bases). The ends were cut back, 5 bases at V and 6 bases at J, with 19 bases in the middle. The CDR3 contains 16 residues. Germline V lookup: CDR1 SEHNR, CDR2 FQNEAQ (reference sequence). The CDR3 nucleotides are TGTGCCAGCAGCGACGGCTACAGGGAGCAAGCCGGGGAGCTGTTTTTT. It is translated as CASSDGYREQAGELFF.

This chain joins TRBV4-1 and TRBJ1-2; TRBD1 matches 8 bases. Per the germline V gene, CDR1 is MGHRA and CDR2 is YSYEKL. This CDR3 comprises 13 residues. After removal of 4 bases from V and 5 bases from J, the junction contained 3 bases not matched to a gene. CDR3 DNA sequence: TGCGCCAGCAGCCCGACAGGGGTATATGGCTACACCTTC. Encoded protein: CASSPTGVYGYTF.

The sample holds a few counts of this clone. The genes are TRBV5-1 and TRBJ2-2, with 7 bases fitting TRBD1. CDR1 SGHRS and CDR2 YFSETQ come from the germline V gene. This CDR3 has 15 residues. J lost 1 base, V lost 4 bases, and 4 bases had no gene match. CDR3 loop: CASSPGQRNTGELFF. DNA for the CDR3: TGCGCCAGCAGCCCGGGACAGAGGAACACCGGGGAGCTGTTTTTT.

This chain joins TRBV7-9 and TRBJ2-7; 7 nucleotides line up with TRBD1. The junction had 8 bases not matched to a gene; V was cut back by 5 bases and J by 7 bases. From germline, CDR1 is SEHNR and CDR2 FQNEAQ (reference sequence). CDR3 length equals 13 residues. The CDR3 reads CASSPKGGWEQYF. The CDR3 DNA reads TGTGCCAGCAGCCCTAAAGGGGGCTGGGAGCAGTACTTC.

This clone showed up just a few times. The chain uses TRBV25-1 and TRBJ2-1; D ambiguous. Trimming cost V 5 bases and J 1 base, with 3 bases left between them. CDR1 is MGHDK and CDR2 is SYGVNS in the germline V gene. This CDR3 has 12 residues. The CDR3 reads CASSPSYNEQFF. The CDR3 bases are TGTGCCAGCAGTCCTTCCTACAATGAGCAGTTCTTC.

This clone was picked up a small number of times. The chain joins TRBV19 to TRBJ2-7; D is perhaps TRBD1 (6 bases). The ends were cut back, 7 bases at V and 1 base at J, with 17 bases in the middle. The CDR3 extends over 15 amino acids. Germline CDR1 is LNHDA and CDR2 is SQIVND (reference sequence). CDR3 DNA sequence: TGTGCCAGTACCTCGGGGCGAGGGGGTTCCTACGAGCAGTACTTC. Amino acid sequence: CASTSGRGGSYEQYF.

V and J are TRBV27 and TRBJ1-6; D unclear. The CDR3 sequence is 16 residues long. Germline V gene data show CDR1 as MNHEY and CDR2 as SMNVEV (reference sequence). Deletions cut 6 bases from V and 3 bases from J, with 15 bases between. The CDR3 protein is CASSEGNALYNSPLHF. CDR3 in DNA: TGTGCCAGCAGCGAGGGAAACGCCCTCTATAATTCACCCCTCCACTTT.

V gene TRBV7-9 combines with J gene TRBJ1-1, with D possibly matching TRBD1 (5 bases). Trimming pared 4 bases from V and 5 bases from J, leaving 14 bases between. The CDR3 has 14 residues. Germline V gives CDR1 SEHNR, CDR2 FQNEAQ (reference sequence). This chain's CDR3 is CASSSWDPGTEAFF. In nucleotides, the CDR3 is TGTGCCAGCAGCTCCTGGGACCCCGGGACTGAAGCTTTCTTT.

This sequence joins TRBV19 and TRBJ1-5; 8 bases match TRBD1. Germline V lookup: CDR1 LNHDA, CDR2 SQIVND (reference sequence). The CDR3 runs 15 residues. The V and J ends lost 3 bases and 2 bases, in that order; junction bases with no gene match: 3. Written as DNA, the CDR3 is TGTGCCAGTAGTATGGACAGGGAAGGCAATCAGCCCCAGCATTTT. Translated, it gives CASSMDREGNQPQHF.

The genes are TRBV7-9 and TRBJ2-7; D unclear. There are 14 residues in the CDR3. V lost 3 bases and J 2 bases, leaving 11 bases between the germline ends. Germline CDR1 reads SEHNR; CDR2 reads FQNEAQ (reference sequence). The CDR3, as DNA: TGTGCCAGCAGCTTTAGGATAGCCACCTACGAGCAGTACTTC. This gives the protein CASSFRIATYEQYF. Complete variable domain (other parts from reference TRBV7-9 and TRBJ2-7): DTGVSQNPRHKITKRGQNVTFRCDPISEHNRLYWYRQTLGQGPEFLTYFQNEAQLEKSRLLSDRFSAERPKGSFSTLEIQRTEQGDSAMYLCASSFRIATYEQYFGPGTRLTVT.

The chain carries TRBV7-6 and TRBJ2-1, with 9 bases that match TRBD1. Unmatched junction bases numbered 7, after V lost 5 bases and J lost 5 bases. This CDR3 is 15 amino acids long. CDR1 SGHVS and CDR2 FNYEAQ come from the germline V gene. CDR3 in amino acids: CASSLRTGEHNEQFF. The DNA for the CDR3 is TGTGCCAGCAGCCTCCGGACAGGGGAGCACAATGAGCAGTTCTTC.

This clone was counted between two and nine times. The CDR3 loop reads CASSNTGTNSYEQYF. In DNA form, the CDR3 reads TGTGCCAGCAGCAATACCGGGACTAACTCCTACGAGCAGTACTTC. The chain has TRBV7-9 and TRBJ2-7; TRBD2 aligns across 7 bases. Trimming cost V 5 bases and J 0 bases; bases outside gene matches: 7. This CDR3 region has 15 residues. Germline V gene lookup returns CDR1 SEHNR and CDR2 FQNEAQ (reference sequence).

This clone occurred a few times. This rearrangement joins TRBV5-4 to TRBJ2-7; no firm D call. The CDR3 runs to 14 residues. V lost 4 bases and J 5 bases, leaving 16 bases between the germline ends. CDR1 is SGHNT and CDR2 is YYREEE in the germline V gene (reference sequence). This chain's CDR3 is CASSQPGPRDEQYF. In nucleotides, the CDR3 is TGTGCCAGCAGCCAACCGGGCCCTAGAGACGAGCAGTACTTC.

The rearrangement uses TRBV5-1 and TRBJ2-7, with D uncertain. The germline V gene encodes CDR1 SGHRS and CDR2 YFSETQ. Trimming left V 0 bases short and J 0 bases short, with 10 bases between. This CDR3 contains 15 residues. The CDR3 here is CASSLVAGSSYEQYF. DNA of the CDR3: TGCGCCAGCAGCTTGGTAGCCGGCAGCTCCTACGAGCAGTACTTC.

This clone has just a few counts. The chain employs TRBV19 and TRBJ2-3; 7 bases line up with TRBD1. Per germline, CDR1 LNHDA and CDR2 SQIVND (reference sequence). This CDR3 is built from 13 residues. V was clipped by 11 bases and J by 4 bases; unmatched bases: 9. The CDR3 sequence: CAVGQLTPDTQYF. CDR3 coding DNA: TGTGCCGTGGGACAGCTCACCCCAGATACGCAGTATTTT.

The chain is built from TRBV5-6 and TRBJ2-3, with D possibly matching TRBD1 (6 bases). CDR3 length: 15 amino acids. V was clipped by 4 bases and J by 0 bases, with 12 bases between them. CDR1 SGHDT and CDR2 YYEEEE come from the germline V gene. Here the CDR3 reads CASSMGTGSTDTQYF. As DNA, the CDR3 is TGTGCCAGCAGCATGGGAACAGGGAGCACAGATACGCAGTATTTT.

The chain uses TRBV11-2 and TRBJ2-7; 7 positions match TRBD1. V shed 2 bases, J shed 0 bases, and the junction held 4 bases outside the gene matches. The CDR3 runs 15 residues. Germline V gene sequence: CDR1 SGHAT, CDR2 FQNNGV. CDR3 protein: CASSLSDRISYEQYF. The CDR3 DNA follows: TGTGCCAGCAGCTTATCGGACAGGATCTCCTACGAGCAGTACTTC.

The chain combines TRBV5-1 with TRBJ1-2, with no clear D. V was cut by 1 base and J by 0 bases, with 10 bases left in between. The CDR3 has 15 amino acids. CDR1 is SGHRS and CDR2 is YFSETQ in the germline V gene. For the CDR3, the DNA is TGCGCCAGCAGCTTGAGAGCAAGACCTAACTATGGCTACACCTTC. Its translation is CASSLRARPNYGYTF. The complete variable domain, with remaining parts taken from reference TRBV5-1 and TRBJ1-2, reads KAGVTQTPRYLIKTRGQQVTLSCSPISGHRSVSWYQQTPGQGLQFLFEYFSETQRNKGNFPGRFSGRQFSNSRSEMNVSTLELGDSALYLCASSLRARPNYGYTFGSGTRLTVV.

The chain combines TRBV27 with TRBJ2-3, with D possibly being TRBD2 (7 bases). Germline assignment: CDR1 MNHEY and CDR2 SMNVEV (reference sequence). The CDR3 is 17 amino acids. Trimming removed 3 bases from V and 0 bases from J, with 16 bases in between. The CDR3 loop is CASSFGLGGASTDTQYF. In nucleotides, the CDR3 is TGTGCCAGCAGTTTCGGGCTGGGGGGGGCTAGCACAGATACGCAGTATTTT.